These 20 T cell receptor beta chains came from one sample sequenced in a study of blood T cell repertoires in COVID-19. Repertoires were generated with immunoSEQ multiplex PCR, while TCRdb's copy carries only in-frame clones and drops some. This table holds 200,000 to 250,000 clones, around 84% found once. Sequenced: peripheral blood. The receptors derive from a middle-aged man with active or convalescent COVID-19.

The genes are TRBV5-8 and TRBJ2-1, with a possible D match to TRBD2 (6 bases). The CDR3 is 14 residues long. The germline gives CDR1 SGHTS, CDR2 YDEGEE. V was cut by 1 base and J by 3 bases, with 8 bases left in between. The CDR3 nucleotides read TGTGCCAGCAGCTTGCCGGGGGACTACAATGAGCAGTTCTTC. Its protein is CASSLPGDYNEQFF.

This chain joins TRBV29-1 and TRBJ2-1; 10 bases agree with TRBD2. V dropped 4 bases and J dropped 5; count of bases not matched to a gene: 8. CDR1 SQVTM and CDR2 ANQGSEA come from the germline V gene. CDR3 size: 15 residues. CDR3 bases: TGCAGCGTTGTACAACTAGCGGGGAGAGACAATGAGCAGTTCTTC. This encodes CSVVQLAGRDNEQFF.

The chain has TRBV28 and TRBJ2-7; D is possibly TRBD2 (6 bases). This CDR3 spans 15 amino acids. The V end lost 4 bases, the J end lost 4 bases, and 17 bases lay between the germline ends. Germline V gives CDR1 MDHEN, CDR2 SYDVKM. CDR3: CASSSPRGVQYEQYF. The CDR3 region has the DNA TGTGCCAGCAGTTCCCCCCGCGGGGTACAATACGAGCAGTACTTC.

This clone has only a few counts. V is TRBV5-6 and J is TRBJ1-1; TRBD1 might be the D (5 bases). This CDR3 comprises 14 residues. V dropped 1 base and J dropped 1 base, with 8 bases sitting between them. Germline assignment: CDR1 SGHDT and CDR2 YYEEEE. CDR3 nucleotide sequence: TGTGCCAGCAGCTTGAACAGGCGGAACACTGAAGCTTTCTTT. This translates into CASSLNRRNTEAFF.

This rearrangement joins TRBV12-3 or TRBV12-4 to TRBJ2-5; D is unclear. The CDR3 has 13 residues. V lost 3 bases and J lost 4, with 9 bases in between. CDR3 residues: CASSLAGRETQYF. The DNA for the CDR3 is TGTGCCAGCAGTTTGGCAGGCAGAGAGACCCAGTACTTC.

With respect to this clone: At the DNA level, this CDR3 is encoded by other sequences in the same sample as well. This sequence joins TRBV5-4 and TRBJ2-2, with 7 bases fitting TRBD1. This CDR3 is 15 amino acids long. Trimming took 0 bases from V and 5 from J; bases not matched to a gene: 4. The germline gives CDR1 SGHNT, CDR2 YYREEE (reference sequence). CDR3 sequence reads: CASSLGQGTTGELFF. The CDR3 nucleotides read TGTGCCAGCAGCTTGGGACAGGGTACAACCGGGGAGCTGTTTTTT.

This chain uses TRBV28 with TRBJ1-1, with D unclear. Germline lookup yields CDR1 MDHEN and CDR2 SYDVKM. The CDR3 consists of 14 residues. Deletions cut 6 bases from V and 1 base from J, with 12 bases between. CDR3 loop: CASRVQDSNTEAFF. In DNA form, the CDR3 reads TGTGCCAGCAGGGTCCAGGATTCGAACACTGAAGCTTTCTTT.

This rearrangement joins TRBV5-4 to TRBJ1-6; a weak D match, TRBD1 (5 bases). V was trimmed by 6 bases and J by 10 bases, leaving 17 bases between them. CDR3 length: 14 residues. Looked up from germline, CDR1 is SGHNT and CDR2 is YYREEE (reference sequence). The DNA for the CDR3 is TGTGCCAGCACCCCGGATAGGGGCGGATCACCCCTCCACTTT. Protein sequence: CASTPDRGGSPLHF.

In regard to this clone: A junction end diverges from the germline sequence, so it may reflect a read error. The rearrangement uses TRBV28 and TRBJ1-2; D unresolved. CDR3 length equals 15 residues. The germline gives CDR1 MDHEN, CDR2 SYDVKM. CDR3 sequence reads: CASSLSIGVTSVTRF. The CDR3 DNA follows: TGTGCCAGCAGTTTATCAATCGGAGTTACGTCCGTTACGCGCTTC.

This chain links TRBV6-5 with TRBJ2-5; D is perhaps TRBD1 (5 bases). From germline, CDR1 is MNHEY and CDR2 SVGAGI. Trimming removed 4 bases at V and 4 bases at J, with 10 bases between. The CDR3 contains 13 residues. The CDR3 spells CASSSQTVETQYF. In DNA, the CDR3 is TGTGCCAGCAGTTCCCAGACAGTAGAGACCCAGTACTTC.

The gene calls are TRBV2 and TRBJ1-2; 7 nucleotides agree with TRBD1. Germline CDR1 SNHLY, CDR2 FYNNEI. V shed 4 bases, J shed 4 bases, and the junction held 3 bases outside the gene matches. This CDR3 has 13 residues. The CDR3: CASSGDRSYGYTF. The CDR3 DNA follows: TGTGCCAGCAGTGGGGACAGAAGCTATGGCTACACCTTC.

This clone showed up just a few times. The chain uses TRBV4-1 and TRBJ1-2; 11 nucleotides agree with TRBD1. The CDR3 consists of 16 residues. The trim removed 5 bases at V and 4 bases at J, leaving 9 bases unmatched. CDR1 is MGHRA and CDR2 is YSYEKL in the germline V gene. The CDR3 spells CASSLSGQGAGYGYTF. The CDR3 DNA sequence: TGCGCCAGCAGCTTATCTGGACAGGGGGCCGGCTATGGCTACACCTTC.

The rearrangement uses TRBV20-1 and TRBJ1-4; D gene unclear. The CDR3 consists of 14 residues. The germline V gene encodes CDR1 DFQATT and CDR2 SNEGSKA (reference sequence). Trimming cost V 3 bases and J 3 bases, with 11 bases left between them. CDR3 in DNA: TGCAGTGCTAGTCTGGGAGGGCCTAATGAAAAACTGTTTTTT. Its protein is CSASLGGPNEKLFF.

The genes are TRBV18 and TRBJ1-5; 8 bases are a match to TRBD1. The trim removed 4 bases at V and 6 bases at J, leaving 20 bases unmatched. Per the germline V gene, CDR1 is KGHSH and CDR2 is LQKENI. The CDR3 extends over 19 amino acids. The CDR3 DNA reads TGTGCCAGCTCACTAAGCGCAACATTTACAGGGGGGATCGGTCAGCCCCAGCATTTT. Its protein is CASSLSATFTGGIGQPQHF.

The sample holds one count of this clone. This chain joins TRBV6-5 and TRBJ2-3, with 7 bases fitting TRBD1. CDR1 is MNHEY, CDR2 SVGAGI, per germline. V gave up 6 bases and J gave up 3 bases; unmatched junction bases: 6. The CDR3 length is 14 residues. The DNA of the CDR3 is TGTGCCAGCAGCCGACAGGGTCTAACAGATACGCAGTATTTT. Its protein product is CASSRQGLTDTQYF.

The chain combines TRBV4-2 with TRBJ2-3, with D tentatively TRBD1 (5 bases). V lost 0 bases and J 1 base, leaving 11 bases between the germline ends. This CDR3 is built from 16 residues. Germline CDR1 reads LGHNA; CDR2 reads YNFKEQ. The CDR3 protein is CASSQDWRRGTDTQYF. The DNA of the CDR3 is TGTGCCAGCAGCCAAGATTGGCGCAGGGGCACAGATACGCAGTATTTT.

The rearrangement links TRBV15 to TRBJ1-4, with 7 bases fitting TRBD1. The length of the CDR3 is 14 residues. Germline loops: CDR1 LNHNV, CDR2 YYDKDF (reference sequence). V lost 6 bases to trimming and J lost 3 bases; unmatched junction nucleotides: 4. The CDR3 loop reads CATRDRASNEKLFF. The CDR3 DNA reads TGTGCCACCAGAGACAGGGCCTCTAATGAAAAACTGTTTTTT.

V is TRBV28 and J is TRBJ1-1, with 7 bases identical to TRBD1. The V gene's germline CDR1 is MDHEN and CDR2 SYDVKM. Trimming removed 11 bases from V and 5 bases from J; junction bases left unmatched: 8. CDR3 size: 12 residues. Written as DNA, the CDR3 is TGTGCCGCCCAGGGGGAGCTGACTGAAGCTTTCTTT. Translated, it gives CAAQGELTEAFF.

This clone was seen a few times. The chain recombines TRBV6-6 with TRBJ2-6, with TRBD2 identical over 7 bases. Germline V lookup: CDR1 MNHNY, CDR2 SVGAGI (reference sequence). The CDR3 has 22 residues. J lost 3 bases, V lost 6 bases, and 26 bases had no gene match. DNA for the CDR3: TGTGCCAGCAGCTTTCACCGGGAGGCAGGGAAGAGCTTTGTTCTTGGGGCCAACGTCCTGACTTTC. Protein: CASSFHREAGKSFVLGANVLTF.

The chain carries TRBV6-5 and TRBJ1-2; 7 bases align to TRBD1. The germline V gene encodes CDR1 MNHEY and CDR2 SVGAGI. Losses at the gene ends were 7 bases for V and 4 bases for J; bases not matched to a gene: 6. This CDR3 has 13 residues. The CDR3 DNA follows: TGTGCCAGCATTCCGACAGGGACCTATGGCTACACCTTC. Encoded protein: CASIPTGTYGYTF.